This T cell receptor beta chain was observed in a study of CD8 T cells in ankylosing spondylitis. Study findings and constraints: According to the report, clones linked to the disease were significantly enriched in matched synovial fluid samples taken from ankylosing spondylitis patients. Prior work had noted some motif variants in reactive arthritis blood and synovial fluid. A motif of eight highly homologous TCR beta variants was seen as apparently characteristic of ankylosing spondylitis blood. In peripheral blood, disease-linked CD8+ clones occurred at relatively low frequencies.

5'-RACE, quantitative and with molecular barcodes, yielded the TCR beta libraries. TCRdb ran MiXCR on the 5' RACE reads and lists one entry per CDR3 protein. The table lists under 950,000 distinct CDR3 sequences, roughly 19% of them singletons. V lost 7 bases, J lost 9 bases, and 18 bases lay in between. Germline assignment: CDR1 ENHRY and CDR2 SYGVKD. The CDR3 has 13 amino acids. Ten or more counts support this clonotype. Its antigen is not identified. The chain carries TRBV10-3 and TRBJ1-2, with a weak D call TRBD1 (6 bases). The sequencing sample was made of blood, either unsorted or a sorted T cell fraction (not recorded which). This TCR derives from a male donor with ankylosing spondylitis. CDR3 sequence: CAIMGSAGDSYTF. In DNA, the CDR3 is TGTGCCATCATGGGTTCGGCAGGGGATAGCTACACCTTC.